These T cell receptor beta chains were read from a single sample in a study of T cells in Graves' hyperthyroidism and ophthalmopathy. One entry per CDR3 protein results from TCRdb running MiXCR on the multiplex PCR reads. The sample carries about 350,000 distinct CDR3 sequences, 12% to 15% recorded once. Input material: blood. The receptors were sampled from a woman between 55 and 75 years old with Graves' ophthalmopathy. CDR3s include the opening cysteine and the closing phenylalanine or tryptophan. The D gene is left open where the match is weak. Size tells how often a clone was seen (once, few, many) or the class of an expanded clone, and some rows leave it out.

abundance,d_gene,v_gene,j_gene,CDR3aa,CDR3nt
-,TRBD1,TRBV4-1,TRBJ1-5,CASSLVPGQGRGNQPQHF,TGCGCCAGCAGCCTAGTCCCGGGACAGGGGCGAGGCAATCAGCCCCAGCATTTT
many,-,TRBV20-1,TRBJ1-2,CSATTQGGYGYTF,TGCAGTGCCACGACCCAAGGGGGCTATGGCTACACCTTC
many,TRBD2,TRBV20-1,TRBJ2-1,CSARAPPGLAGGNEQFF,TGCAGTGCTAGAGCCCCGCCTGGGTTAGCGGGAGGGAATGAGCAGTTCTTC
many,-,TRBV3-1,TRBJ1-1,CASRGVNTEAFF,TGTGCCAGCAGGGGGGTGAACACTGAAGCTTTCTTT
-,TRBD2,TRBV12-3/TRBV12-4,TRBJ2-7,CASSLGTMYEQYF,TGTGCCAGCAGTCTCGGGACTATGTACGAGCAGTACTTC
-,-,TRBV7-6,TRBJ1-2,CASSSNRRAYGYTF,TGTGCCAGCAGCTCCAACAGGAGAGCCTATGGCTACACCTTC
few,-,TRBV28,TRBJ2-7,CASRLTAASYEQYF,TGTGCCAGCAGGTTGACAGCCGCCTCCTACGAGCAGTACTTC
many,-,TRBV7-2,TRBJ2-7,CASSLTSFYEQYF,TGTGCCAGCAGCCTAACTAGTTTCTACGAGCAGTACTTC
-,TRBD2,TRBV6-1,TRBJ2-3,CASTTLGLAGTSTDTQYF,TGTGCCAGCACCACGTTGGGACTAGCGGGTACGAGCACAGATACGCAGTATTTT
few,-,TRBV29-1,TRBJ2-7,CSVGEYEQYF,TGCAGCGTTGGAGAGTACGAGCAGTACTTC
few,TRBD2,TRBV7-6,TRBJ2-7,CASSLTSGRAPSYEQYF,TGTGCCAGCAGCCTGACTAGCGGGAGGGCCCCGAGCTACGAGCAGTACTTC
many,-,TRBV7-2,TRBJ2-1,CASSLYHNNEQFF,TGTGCCAGCAGCTTATATCATAACAATGAGCAGTTCTTC
many,-,TRBV30,TRBJ2-3,CAWSRGIGGSTDTQYF,TGTGCCTGGAGTAGAGGTATTGGGGGCAGCACAGATACGCAGTATTTT
few,TRBD2,TRBV9,TRBJ2-3,CASGAGDRGADTQYF,TGTGCCAGCGGAGCGGGGGATCGTGGGGCAGATACGCAGTATTTT
many,-,TRBV20-1,TRBJ1-4,CSARDWQGREKLFF,TGCAGTGCTAGAGATTGGCAGGGGAGGGAAAAACTGTTTTTT
many,TRBD1,TRBV29-1,TRBJ2-7,CSVGQGDYEQYF,TGCAGCGTTGGACAGGGGGACTACGAGCAGTACTTC
many,TRBD1,TRBV18,TRBJ2-7,CASSENRDRDEQYF,TGTGCCAGCTCGGAGAACCGGGACAGGGACGAGCAGTACTTC
-,-,TRBV4-1,TRBJ2-5,CASSPQATGETQYF,TGCGCCAGCAGCCCTCAGGCTACCGGCGAGACCCAGTACTTC
many,TRBD2,TRBV3-1,TRBJ2-3,CASSRSWTRTSTDTQYF,TGTGCCAGCAGTCGAAGTTGGACTAGGACTAGCACAGATACGCAGTATTTT
few,-,TRBV19,TRBJ2-3,CASSIDMDTQYF,TGTGCCAGTAGTATAGACATGGATACGCAGTATTTT
many,-,TRBV28,TRBJ1-1,CASSLGTRNTEAFF,TGTGCCAGCAGTTTAGGCACCCGGAACACTGAAGCTTTCTTT
few,TRBD2,TRBV9,TRBJ2-3,CASSVAYPAGRTDTQYF,TGTGCCAGCAGCGTAGCTTACCCAGCGGGAAGGACAGATACGCAGTATTTT
many,-,TRBV30,TRBJ1-1,CAWSVRAVNTEAFF,TGTGCCTGGAGTGTACGGGCGGTGAACACTGAAGCTTTCTTT
few,TRBD1,TRBV7-9,TRBJ2-6,CASSNNRDRLPVLTF,TGTGCCAGCAGCAATAACCGGGACAGGTTACCCGTCCTGACTTTC
many,-,TRBV24-1,TRBJ1-5,CATSVSGSNQPQHF,TGTGCCACCAGTGTCTCGGGTAGCAATCAGCCCCAGCATTTT
many,TRBD2,TRBV20-1,TRBJ2-7,CSARVAPGLAGGRIYEQYF,TGCAGTGCTAGAGTCGCCCCTGGACTAGCGGGAGGCCGGATCTACGAGCAGTACTTC
few,TRBD1,TRBV12-3/TRBV12-4,TRBJ1-4,CASRRQGGDEKLFF,TGTGCCAGCAGAAGACAGGGTGGGGATGAAAAACTGTTTTTT
-,-,TRBV6-1,TRBJ2-2,CASSHYWQGEGGELFF,TGTGCCAGCAGCCATTACTGGCAGGGTGAAGGCGGGGAGCTGTTTTTT
few,-,TRBV2,TRBJ1-4,CASSQQEENEKLFF,TGTGCCAGCAGCCAACAGGAGGAGAATGAGAAACTGTTTTTT
-,TRBD2,TRBV19,TRBJ2-1,CASSIMTSGSIRNEQFF,TGTGCCAGTAGTATAATGACTAGCGGGAGCATTAGAAATGAGCAGTTCTTC
few,TRBD1,TRBV5-1,TRBJ1-4,CASSLGGAEEKLFF,TGCGCCAGCAGCTTAGGGGGCGCTGAGGAAAAACTGTTTTTT
many,-,TRBV3-1,TRBJ1-3,CASSQDGQQGSRNTIYF,TGTGCCAGCAGCCAAGATGGACAGCAGGGTTCCAGAAACACCATATATTTT
many,-,TRBV28,TRBJ1-5,CASYTGGGNQPQHF,TGTGCCAGTTATACGGGAGGGGGCAATCAGCCCCAGCATTTT
-,TRBD2,TRBV27,TRBJ2-7,CASSSRLAGGPYEQYF,TGTGCCAGCAGTTCCAGACTAGCGGGAGGGCCTTACGAGCAGTACTTC
-,-,TRBV6-1,TRBJ2-7,CASRKRQGGYEQYF,TGTGCCAGCAGGAAGCGACAGGGAGGCTACGAGCAGTACTTC
many,-,TRBV5-1,TRBJ2-5,CASSLGPTREETQYF,TGCGCCAGCAGCTTGGGTCCGACTAGAGAAGAGACCCAGTACTTC
-,TRBD1,TRBV5-6,TRBJ2-7,CASSVRTGVVNEQYF,TGTGCCAGCAGCGTAAGGACAGGGGTTGTCAACGAGCAGTACTTC
many,TRBD1,TRBV10-1,TRBJ1-1,CASKRDRAVTEAFF,TGCGCCAGCAAGAGGGACAGGGCGGTAACTGAAGCTTTCTTT
-,-,TRBV24-1,TRBJ2-1,CATSNTSPAGSSSYNEQFF,TGTGCCACCAGTAATACTAGTCCGGCCGGGAGTAGCTCCTACAATGAGCAGTTCTTC
-,-,TRBV6-1,TRBJ1-2,CASSGQGSAEGGYTF,TGTGCCAGCAGTGGACAAGGGTCTGCCGAGGGGGGCTACACCTTC
-,TRBD1,TRBV29-1,TRBJ1-2,CSVGFDRGSYGYTF,TGCAGCGTTGGTTTCGACAGGGGGTCTTATGGCTACACCTTC